This T cell receptor beta chain derives from a study of control samples from healthy donors and cancer patients. From germline, CDR1 is SQVTM and CDR2 ANQGSEA. Trimming shortened V by 1 base and J by 3 bases, and 25 bases separated the two germline ends. The CDR3 has 19 amino acids. This clone was detected once. This table comes from immunoSEQ multiplex PCR, and its TCRdb copy is limited to in-frame clones, with some not included. Of around 110,000 clones in the sample, about 93% were seen once. The chain is built from TRBV29-1 and TRBJ2-1; D perhaps matches TRBD2 (6 bases). This receptor was identified in a young man in good health. Sequencing was performed on blood. The CDR3 protein is CSVEGDLRNLMPVYNEQFF. The CDR3 DNA sequence: TGCAGCGTTGAAGGGGACTTGCGGAACTTGATGCCTGTCTACAATGAGCAGTTCTTC.